Each of the 9 T cell receptor beta chains below was sequenced from the same sample in a study of spatial heterogeneity in lung cancer. The antigens for these receptors are not known. One entry per CDR3 protein, called by TCRdb with MiXCR from the 5' RACE reads. This sample has some 23,000 distinct CDR3 sequences; 8.8% occur once, and the top ten carry more than 6%. Stated time point: sample taken at primary tumor resection. Regarding the study as a whole: Tumor mutation count correlated with how many alpha and beta TCRs expanded intratumorally.

Sequencing used lung tumor tissue, obtained at surgery. Receptors originate from a male donor with early-stage non-small cell lung cancer.

This clonotype was seen many times. The chain combines TRBV5-1 with TRBJ1-2, with 9 bases lining up with TRBD1. In germline, CDR1 is SGHRS, CDR2 YFSETQ. Trimming took 4 bases from V and 5 from J; bases not matched to a gene: 9. The CDR3 totals 15 residues. The CDR3 sequence is CASSHSGTGRYGYTF. The CDR3, as DNA: TGCGCCAGCAGCCACTCCGGGACAGGGCGGTATGGCTACACCTTC. Full variable domain (remainder filled in from reference TRBV5-1 and TRBJ1-2): KAGVTQTPRYLIKTRGQQVTLSCSPISGHRSVSWYQQTPGQGLQFLFEYFSETQRNKGNFPGRFSGRQFSNSRSEMNVSTLELGDSALYLCASSHSGTGRYGYTFGSGTRLTVV.

There are many counts of this clonotype. The V call is TRBV28, the J call TRBJ2-7; D perhaps matches TRBD1 (5 bases). Between the trimmed V and J ends, which lost 7 bases and 5 bases, there was a span of 24 bases. This CDR3 comprises 16 residues. Germline CDR1 is MDHEN and CDR2 is SYDVKM. As DNA, the CDR3 is TGTGCCAGCAACCCTTTGGCCCGAACAGGTGGAGACGAGCAGTACTTC. Translating it yields CASNPLARTGGDEQYF.

Within the sample, this clonotype is medium-sized (0.01 to 0.1%). The rearrangement joins TRBV24-1 to TRBJ1-2; D not resolved. Trimming stripped 7 bases from V and 8 bases from J, with 16 bases between. Germline V gene sequence: CDR1 KGHDR, CDR2 SFDVKD. The CDR3 spans 13 residues. CDR3 sequence: CATRGPGGRGYTF. The CDR3 bases are TGTGCCACCAGAGGACCGGGCGGAAGGGGCTACACCTTC.

The rearrangement uses TRBV10-2 and TRBJ2-2; the D gene is possibly TRBD2 (5 bases). This CDR3 has 14 amino acids. Trimming took off 9 bases at V and 4 bases at J, with 15 bases between the two ends. CDR1 and CDR2 (germline): WSHSY, SAAADI. CDR3 nucleotide sequence: TGCGCCAGTCAGAGGAGTGCGGGCACCGGGGAGCTGTTTTTT. The encoded protein is CASQRSAGTGELFF.

In its sample, this clonotype was seen many times. The chain has TRBV20-1 and TRBJ2-7; no clear D gene. Per the germline V gene, CDR1 is DFQATT and CDR2 is SNEGSKA (reference sequence). V was clipped by 6 bases and J by 2 bases, with 14 bases between them. This CDR3 is built from 13 residues. The CDR3 is CSARMGSAYEQYF. The CDR3 region has the DNA TGCAGTGCAAGAATGGGCTCGGCCTACGAGCAGTACTTC.

This clonotype was observed a few times. The genes are TRBV11-2 and TRBJ2-2; D is unclear. The germline V and J ends were trimmed by 2 bases and 0 bases, with 7 bases remaining between them. The CDR3 covers 15 residues. CDR1 and CDR2 (germline): SGHAT, FQNNGV. CDR3: CASSLILTNTGELFF. CDR3 nucleotides: TGTGCCAGCAGCTTAATACTGACGAACACCGGGGAGCTGTTTTTT.

This clonotype was observed many times. The chain carries TRBV7-8 and TRBJ1-6, with 7 positions matching TRBD1. This CDR3 has 20 residues. Germline-derived CDR1 and CDR2 are SGHVS and FQNEAQ. V was clipped by 4 bases and J by 9 bases; unmatched bases: 24. The CDR3 sequence is CASSSRPPRDRVVKGSPLHF. CDR3 DNA: TGTGCCAGCAGCTCACGCCCCCCCCGGGACAGAGTAGTAAAAGGTTCACCCCTCCACTTT. Using reference TRBV7-8 and TRBJ1-6 for the parts outside the CDR3, the full variable domain is GAGVSQSPRYKVAKRGQDVALRCDPISGHVSLFWYQQALGQGPEFLTYFQNEAQLDKSGLPSDRFFAERPEGSVSTLKIQRTQQEDSAVYLCASSSRPPRDRVVKGSPLHFGNGTRLTVT.

This clonotype was counted a few times. The V and J genes are TRBV28 and TRBJ2-1, with 9 bases that match TRBD1. CDR1 MDHEN and CDR2 SYDVKM come from the germline V gene. The CDR3 spans 14 residues. The trim removed 6 bases at V and 9 bases at J, leaving 9 bases unmatched. CDR3 region: CASSLTGGGGEQFF. DNA for the CDR3: TGTGCCAGCAGCTTAACAGGGGGCGGAGGTGAGCAGTTCTTC.

The sample holds a few counts of this clonotype. The chain carries TRBV18 and TRBJ2-3; D is uncertain. CDR1 KGHSH and CDR2 LQKENI come from the germline V gene. The CDR3 length is 12 residues. Trimming left V 0 bases short and J 2 bases short, with 0 bases between. CDR3 nucleotides: TGTGCCAGCTCACCACCCACAGATACGCAGTATTTT. Its translation: CASSPPTDTQYF.